This TCR beta chain stems from a study of CD8 T cells in Susac syndrome. This clonotype showed up just a few times. Reverse transcription of roughly 0.45 to 1 ug RNA was performed with random hexamers. Multiplex immunoSEQ PCR targeted 54 Vbeta and 13 Jbeta TCR beta segments. TCRdb used MiXCR to reprocess the immunoSEQ multiplex PCR reads, holding one entry per CDR3 protein. This table holds about 130,000 distinct CDR3 sequences, 90% to 95% found once. Trimming removed 1 base at V and 5 bases at J, with 5 bases between. CDR3 length equals 12 residues. This chain connects TRBV12-3 or TRBV12-4 to TRBJ1-2; no reliable D call. The sample taken for sequencing was CD4+ T cells from PBMCs. The source of this sequence is a human donor in good health. CDR3 amino acids: CASSLDSYGYTF. The CDR3 region has the DNA TGTGCCAGCAGTTTAGACAGTTATGGCTACACCTTC.